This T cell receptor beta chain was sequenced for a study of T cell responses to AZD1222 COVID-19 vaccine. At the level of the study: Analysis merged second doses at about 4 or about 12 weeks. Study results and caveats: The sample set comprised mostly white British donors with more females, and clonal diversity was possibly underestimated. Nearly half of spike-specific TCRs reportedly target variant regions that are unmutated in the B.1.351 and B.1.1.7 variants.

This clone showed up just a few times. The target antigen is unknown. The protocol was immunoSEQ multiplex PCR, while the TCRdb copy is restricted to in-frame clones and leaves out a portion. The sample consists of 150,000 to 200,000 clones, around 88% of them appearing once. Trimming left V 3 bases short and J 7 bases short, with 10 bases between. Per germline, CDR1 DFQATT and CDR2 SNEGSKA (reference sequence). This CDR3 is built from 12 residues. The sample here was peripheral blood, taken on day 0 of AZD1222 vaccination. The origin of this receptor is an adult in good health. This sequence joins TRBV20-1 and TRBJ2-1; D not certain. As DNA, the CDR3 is TGCAGTGCTAGTAGGCGAGAAAATGAGCAGTTCTTC. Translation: CSASRRENEQFF.